This entry lists 14 T cell receptor beta chains sequenced from one sample in a study of cytomegalovirus exposure and HLA in healthy donors. Primers for the PCR totalled 60 Vbeta and 13 Jbeta. TCRdb keeps only in-frame clones here, not all; method: immunoSEQ multiplex PCR. The sample includes around 190,000 clones, roughly four fifths of them seen just once. The sequenced sample consisted of PBMCs. The receptors originated from a man aged 18 to 29 in good health and CMV-seronegative.

The rearrangement uses TRBV6-6 and TRBJ2-7, with D uncertain. The CDR3 has 14 residues. V was pared by 5 bases and J by 4 bases, with 15 bases between. The germline gives CDR1 MNHNY, CDR2 SVGAGI (reference sequence). The CDR3 DNA reads TGTGCCAGCAGTAACGCCATCGGTGCATACGAGCAGTACTTC. The encoded protein is CASSNAIGAYEQYF.

The chain's CDR3 is CASSLWRGAYEQYF. For the CDR3, the DNA is TGTGCCAGCAGTTTATGGCGGGGAGCCTACGAGCAGTACTTC. The gene calls are TRBV28 and TRBJ2-7; tentative D call: TRBD2 (6 bases). Germline V gene lookup returns CDR1 MDHEN and CDR2 SYDVKM. V lost 0 bases, J lost 2 bases, and 8 bases lay in between. This CDR3 has 14 residues.

The chain is built from TRBV7-6 and TRBJ1-4, with 8 bases aligning to TRBD1. J lost 3 bases, V lost 1 base, and 1 base had no gene match. The CDR3 is 15 residues long. Germline loops: CDR1 SGHVS, CDR2 FNYEAQ. CDR3 coding DNA: TGTGCCAGCAGCTTAGAGGACAGGGCTAATGAAAAACTGTTTTTT. This translates into CASSLEDRANEKLFF.

This clone was detected only a few times. The rearrangement links TRBV6-6 to TRBJ2-1; 8 nucleotides align to TRBD1. The J segment lost 10 bases and the V segment lost 4 bases, leaving 6 bases of the junction unmatched. CDR3 length: 13 residues. Per germline, CDR1 MNHNY and CDR2 SVGAGI (reference sequence). The chain's CDR3 is CASSWPGGSEQFF. The CDR3 bases are TGTGCCAGCAGTTGGCCAGGGGGCTCGGAGCAGTTCTTC.

This chain connects TRBV5-1 to TRBJ2-5; 8 bases match TRBD1. Matching the DNA end better, TRBJ2-7 makes the J call doubtful. This CDR3 has 15 amino acids. CDR1 is SGHRS and CDR2 is YFSETQ in the germline V gene. The CDR3 sequence: CASSLGRQGRNEQYF. CDR3 sequence (DNA): TGCGCCAGCAGCTTGGGCCGACAGGGGAGGAACGAGCAGTACTTC.

This clone showed up just once. CDR3 amino acids: CASSQGRNTEAFF. The CDR3 DNA sequence: TGTGCCAGCAGTCAGGGAAGGAACACTGAAGCTTTCTTT. V is TRBV27 and J is TRBJ1-1, with a weak D call TRBD1 (5 bases). The CDR3 spans 13 residues. The V gene lost 5 bases and the J gene lost 1 base, with 8 bases spanning the gap. The germline CDR1 and CDR2 sequences are MNHEY and SMNVEV (reference sequence).

This clone showed up just once. This chain uses TRBV14 with TRBJ1-1, with unresolved D. V was clipped by 2 bases and J by 5 bases, with 9 bases between them. This CDR3 contains 13 residues. Germline V gives CDR1 SGHDN, CDR2 FVKESK. Here the CDR3 DNA reads TGTGCCAGCAGCCAATTCCATCGGACTGAAGCTTTCTTT. Translated, it gives CASSQFHRTEAFF.

This clone was seen a few times. At one end, the junction sequence differs from germline, possibly due to a read error. The genes are TRBV7-2 and TRBJ1-2; D is unclear. The length of the CDR3 is 15 residues. Germline CDR1 reads SGHTA; CDR2 reads FQGNSA. CDR3 DNA sequence: TGCGCCAGCAGCCAAGCTCTGGGCGAGACCTATGGCTACACCTTC. This codes for CASSQALGETYGYTF. Supplemented by reference TRBV7-2 and TRBJ1-2, the full variable domain reads GAGVSQSPSNKVTEKGKDVELRCDPISGHTALYWYRQSLGQGLEFLIYFQGNSAPDKSGLPSDRFSAERTGGSVSTLTIQRTQQEDSAVYLCASSQALGETYGYTFGSGTRLTVV.

The chain has TRBV9 and TRBJ2-7; TRBD2 might be the D (6 bases). The length of the CDR3 is 14 residues. The germline gives CDR1 SGDLS, CDR2 YYNGEE. Deletions cut 2 bases from V and 3 bases from J, with 12 bases between. CDR3 sequence reads: CASSVGGLNYEQYF. Here the CDR3 DNA reads TGTGCCAGCAGCGTGGGGGGACTGAACTACGAGCAGTACTTC.

This clone was recorded once. J is TRBJ1-5 and V is TRBV11-3; D gene ambiguous. This CDR3 is 16 amino acids long. Looked up from germline, CDR1 is SGHNT and CDR2 is YENEEA. Trimming stripped 6 bases from V and 0 bases from J, with 15 bases between. The DNA for the CDR3 is TGTGCCAGCAGATACCAGAGGGATGATAGCAATCAGCCCCAGCATTTT. Amino acids: CASRYQRDDSNQPQHF.

The chain combines TRBV25-1 with TRBJ1-1, with D unresolved. Looked up from germline, CDR1 is MGHDK and CDR2 is SYGVNS. The CDR3 extends over 15 amino acids. Trimming cost V 7 bases and J 1 base, with 16 bases left between them. The CDR3 region is CASTSPETPNTEAFF. The CDR3 nucleotides are TGTGCCAGCACCTCCCCCGAGACACCGAACACTGAAGCTTTCTTT.

The V gene is TRBV6-4, the J gene TRBJ2-2, with D possibly being TRBD1 (5 bases). Germline assignment: CDR1 MRHNA and CDR2 SNTAGT. V gave up 0 bases and J gave up 6 bases, with 8 bases separating them. There are 14 residues in the CDR3. CDR3 in amino acids: CASSDSQGAGELFF. CDR3 sequence (DNA): TGTGCCAGCAGTGACTCCCAGGGTGCCGGGGAGCTGTTTTTT.

The genes are TRBV4-2 and TRBJ2-3; 11 bases align to TRBD2. Per the germline V gene, CDR1 is LGHNA and CDR2 is YNFKEQ. The CDR3 length is 16 residues. V lost 4 bases, J lost 8 bases, and 11 bases stayed unmatched. This CDR3 is CASSPRTSGLQITQYF. DNA of the CDR3: TGTGCCAGCAGCCCTCGGACTAGCGGGTTACAGATTACGCAGTATTTT.

V usage is TRBV5-5 and J usage is TRBJ1-5, with D tentatively TRBD1 (6 bases). CDR1 is SGHKS, CDR2 YYEKEE, per germline (reference sequence). The germline V and J ends were trimmed by 4 bases and 4 bases, with 15 bases remaining between them. The CDR3 runs to 15 residues. The CDR3 region has the DNA TGTGCCAGCAGCCAGTCCGGACAGCTGAATCAGCCCCAGCATTTT. Translation gives CASSQSGQLNQPQHF. Filled out from reference TRBV5-5 and TRBJ1-5, the complete variable domain reads DAGVTQSPTHLIKTRGQQVTLRCSPISGHKSVSWYQQVLGQGPQFIFQYYEKEERGRGNFPDRFSARQFPNYSSELNVNALLLGDSALYLCASSQSGQLNQPQHFGDGTRLSIL.